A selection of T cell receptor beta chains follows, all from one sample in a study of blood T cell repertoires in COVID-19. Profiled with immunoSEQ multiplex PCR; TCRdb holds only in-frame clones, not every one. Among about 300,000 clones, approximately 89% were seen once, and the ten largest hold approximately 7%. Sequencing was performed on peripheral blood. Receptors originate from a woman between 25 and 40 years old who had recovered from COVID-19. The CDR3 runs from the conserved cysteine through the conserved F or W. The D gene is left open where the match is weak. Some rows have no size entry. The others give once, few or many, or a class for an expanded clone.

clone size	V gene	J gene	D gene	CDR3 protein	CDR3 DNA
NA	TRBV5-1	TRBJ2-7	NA	CASSFPGSYEQYF	TGCGCCAGCAGCTTCCCTGGTAGCTACGAGCAGTACTTC
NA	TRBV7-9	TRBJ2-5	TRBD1	CASSLGPGQGARNQYF	TGTGCCAGCAGCCTAGGGCCGGGACAGGGGGCACGGAACCAGTACTTC
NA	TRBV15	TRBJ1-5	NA	CATSKAGLGNQPQHF	TGTGCCACCAGCAAGGCAGGGCTAGGCAATCAGCCCCAGCATTTT
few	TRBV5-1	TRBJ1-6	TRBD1	CASSFSVGTGNSPLHF	TGCGCCAGCAGCTTTTCTGTTGGGACAGGAAATTCACCCCTCCACTTT
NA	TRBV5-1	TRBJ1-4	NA	CASSLQGVQEKLFF	TGCGCCAGCAGCTTACAGGGAGTTCAAGAAAAACTGTTTTTT
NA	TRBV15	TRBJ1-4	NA	CATSREGGFVEKLFF	TGTGCCACCAGCAGAGAAGGGGGATTCGTTGAAAAACTGTTTTTT
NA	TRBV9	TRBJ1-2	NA	CASSKIVANYGYTF	TGTGCCAGCAGCAAAATCGTAGCGAACTATGGCTACACCTTC
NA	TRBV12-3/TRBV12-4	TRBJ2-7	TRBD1	CASRSTGVGEQYF	TGTGCCAGCAGGTCGACAGGGGTCGGCGAGCAGTACTTC
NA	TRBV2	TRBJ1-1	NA	CASRRGNTEAFF	TGTGCCAGCAGAAGGGGGAACACTGAAGCTTTCTTT
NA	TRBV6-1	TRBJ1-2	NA	CASSQVAGYTF	TGTGCCAGCAGTCAGGTTGCTGGCTACACCTTC
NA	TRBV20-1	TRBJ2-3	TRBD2	CSASGTGGGADTQYF	TGCAGTGCTAGTGGGACGGGCGGGGGAGCAGATACGCAGTATTTT
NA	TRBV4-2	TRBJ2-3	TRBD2	CASSQDRLTSVKYF	TGTGCCAGCAGCCAAGATCGGTTGACTAGCGTGAAGTATTTT
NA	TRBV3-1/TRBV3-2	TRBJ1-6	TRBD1	CASSHGQGFVSPLHF	TGTGCCAGCAGCCACGGACAGGGGTTTGTTTCACCCCTCCACTTT
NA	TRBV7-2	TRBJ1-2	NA	CASSLATTRDGYTF	TGTGCCAGCAGCTTAGCCACAACCCGGGATGGCTACACCTTC
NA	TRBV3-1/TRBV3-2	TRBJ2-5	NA	CASSQDGWRAWETQYF	TGTGCCAGCAGCCAAGATGGTTGGCGGGCCTGGGAGACCCAGTACTTC
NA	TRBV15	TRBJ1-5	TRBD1	CATSRASTGNQPQHF	TGTGCCACCAGCAGAGCCTCGACAGGGAATCAGCCCCAGCATTTT
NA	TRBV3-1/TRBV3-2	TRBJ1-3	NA	CASSPLRTSGNTIYF	TGTGCCAGCAGCCCCCTGAGGACAAGTGGAAACACCATATATTTT
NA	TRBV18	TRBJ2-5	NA	CASSLPGGETQYF	TGTGCCAGCTCCCTACCCGGGGGAGAGACCCAGTACTTC
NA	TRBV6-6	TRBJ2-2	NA	CASSYESGTGELFF	TGTGCCAGCAGTTACGAGTCGGGGACCGGGGAGCTGTTTTTT
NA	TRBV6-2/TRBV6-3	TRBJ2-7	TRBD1	CASSYALDRLNYEQYF	TGTGCCAGCAGTTATGCGTTGGACAGGCTAAACTACGAGCAGTACTTC
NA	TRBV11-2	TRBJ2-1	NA	CASSLSPDSSYNEQFF	TGTGCCAGCAGCTTATCCCCAGACAGCTCCTACAATGAGCAGTTCTTC
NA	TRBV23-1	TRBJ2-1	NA	CASSQSGNRVYNEQFF	TGCGCCAGCAGTCAATCGGGGAACAGGGTCTACAATGAGCAGTTCTTC
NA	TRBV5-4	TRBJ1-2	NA	CASSPQGAGYTF	TGTGCCAGCAGCCCCCAGGGCGCTGGCTACACCTTC
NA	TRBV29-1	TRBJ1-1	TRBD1	CSVGGQGWHTEAFF	TGCAGCGTGGGGGGACAGGGGTGGCACACTGAAGCTTTCTTT
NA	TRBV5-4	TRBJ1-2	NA	CASSSPAEGYTF	TGTGCCAGCAGCTCTCCGGCGGAAGGCTACACCTTC
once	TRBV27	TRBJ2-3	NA	CASKIEGSGGSTDTQYF	TGTGCCAGCAAGATTGAAGGTTCGGGGGGCTCCACAGATACGCAGTATTTT
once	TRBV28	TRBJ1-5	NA	CASSLVQGSNQPQHF	TGTGCCAGCAGTTTAGTGCAGGGGAGCAATCAGCCCCAGCATTTT
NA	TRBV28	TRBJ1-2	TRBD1	CASSTPGQGFHGYTF	TGTGCCAGCAGTACTCCGGGACAGGGGTTTCATGGCTACACCTTC
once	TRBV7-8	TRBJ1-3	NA	CASSPLGSGNTIYF	TGTGCCAGCAGCCCCCTCGGGTCCGGAAACACCATATATTTT
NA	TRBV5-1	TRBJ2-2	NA	CASSLGPDRGTGELFF	TGCGCCAGCAGCTTGGGTCCTGATAGGGGCACCGGGGAGCTGTTTTTT
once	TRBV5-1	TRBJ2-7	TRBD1	CASSLGEAGGFGEQYF	TGCGCCAGCAGCTTGGGTGAGGCAGGGGGATTTGGGGAGCAGTACTTC
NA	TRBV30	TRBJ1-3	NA	CAWTPTFAGNTIYF	TGTGCCTGGACCCCCACATTCGCTGGAAACACCATATATTTT
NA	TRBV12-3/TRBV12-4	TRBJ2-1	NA	CASRTGYNEQFF	TGTGCCAGCAGAACGGGTTACAATGAGCAGTTCTTC
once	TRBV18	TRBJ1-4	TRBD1	CASSRTGGEGEKLFF	TGTGCCAGCTCCCGGACAGGGGGCGAAGGTGAAAAACTGTTTTTT
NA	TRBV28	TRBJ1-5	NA	CASRRAKGENQPQHF	TGTGCCAGCAGGCGGGCCAAGGGCGAGAATCAGCCCCAGCATTTT
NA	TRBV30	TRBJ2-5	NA	CAWSRKGGETQYF	TGTGCCTGGAGCCGTAAGGGGGGGGAGACCCAGTACTTC
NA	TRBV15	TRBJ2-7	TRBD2	CATSTSLGPSGKYEQYF	TGTGCCACCAGCACCTCCCTAGGGCCTAGCGGAAAGTACGAGCAGTACTTC
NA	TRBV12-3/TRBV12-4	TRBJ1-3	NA	CASRVGVAIYF	TGTGCCAGCAGGGTAGGGGTGGCCATATATTTT
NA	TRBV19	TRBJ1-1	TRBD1	CATHRDRGNTEAFF	TGTGCCACCCACCGGGACAGGGGGAACACTGAAGCTTTCTTT
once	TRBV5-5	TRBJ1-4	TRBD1	CASSGWTGGTEKLFF	TGTGCCAGCAGCGGGTGGACAGGGGGAACCGAAAAACTGTTTTTT
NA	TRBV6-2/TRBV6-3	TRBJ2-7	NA	CASSYIGAYEQYF	TGTGCCAGCAGTTACATAGGGGCCTACGAGCAGTACTTC
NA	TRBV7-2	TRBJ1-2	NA	CASSLRGNYGYTF	TGTGCCAGCAGCTTACGGGGGAACTATGGCTACACCTTC
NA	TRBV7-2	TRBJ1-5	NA	CASSFETFGNQPQHF	TGTGCCAGCAGCTTTGAGACTTTCGGCAATCAGCCCCAGCATTTT
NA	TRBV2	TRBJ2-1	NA	CASSERGSVGEQFF	TGTGCCAGCAGTGAAAGGGGGTCGGTGGGTGAGCAGTTCTTC
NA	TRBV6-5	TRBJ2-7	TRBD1	CASSSNRDRGGYEQYF	TGTGCCAGCAGTTCAAACCGGGACAGGGGGGGCTACGAGCAGTACTTC
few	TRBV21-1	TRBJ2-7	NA	CASSKYDEKGTGGTGSSYEQYF	TGTGCCAGCAGCAAATATGATGAAAAAGGGACAGGGGGCACTGGGTCTTCCTACGAGCAGTACTTC
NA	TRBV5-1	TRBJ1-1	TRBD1	CASSTGATGGGTEAFF	TGCGCCAGCAGCACCGGGGCCACAGGGGGTGGGACTGAAGCTTTCTTT
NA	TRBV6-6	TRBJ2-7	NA	CASKSIYDEQYF	TGTGCCAGTAAGTCTATATACGACGAGCAGTACTTC
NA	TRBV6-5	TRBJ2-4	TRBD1	CASSYSRGLAKNIQYF	TGTGCCAGCAGTTACTCGAGGGGGCTAGCCAAAAACATTCAGTACTTC
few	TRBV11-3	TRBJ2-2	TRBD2	CASSSFGGGATGELFF	TGTGCCAGCAGCTCGTTTGGCGGGGGGGCCACCGGGGAGCTGTTTTTT
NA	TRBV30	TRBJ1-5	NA	CAWSAPGRQPQHF	TGTGCCTGGAGCGCCCCAGGGCGTCAGCCCCAGCATTTT
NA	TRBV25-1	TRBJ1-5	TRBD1	CASSGRDREVVQPQHF	TGTGCCAGCAGTGGCCGGGACAGGGAGGTGGTTCAGCCCCAGCATTTT
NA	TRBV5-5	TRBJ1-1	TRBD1	CASSLGQGAKAFF	TGTGCCAGCAGCTTGGGACAGGGGGCGAAAGCTTTCTTT
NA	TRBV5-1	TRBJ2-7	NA	CASSLASGPYEQYF	TGCGCCAGCAGCTTGGCGTCTGGCCCCTACGAGCAGTACTTC